Described below is a single T cell receptor beta chain sequence and its context. Its target is not known. In the sorted-subset replicate PCRs, 150 to 200 ng DNA, roughly 29,000 T cell genomes, was used. Using immunoSEQ multiplex PCR, the repertoire was profiled, and TCRdb retains in-frame clones only, with some absent. The table lists around 580,000 clones, 98% of them singletons. This entry comes from a study of shared clonotypes between healthy human individuals. Study as a whole: With ages of 18 to 49, the donors were a couple of women and a few men. The study used three CD4 naive, three CD4 memory, two CD8 naive and one CD8 memory plate per donor. The study, taken as a whole, reports: Generation probabilities were higher for clonotypes shared across all four sorted-subset donors than for unshared ones.

CD45RO-negative, CCR7-selected cells formed the naive CD8 fraction, which excluded terminally differentiated effector memory CD45RA+ cells. The CDR3 length is 14 residues. Germline values: CDR1 MNHNS, CDR2 SASEGT. Deletions cut 6 bases from V and 3 bases from J, with 15 bases between. V gene TRBV6-1 combines with J gene TRBJ2-7; a weak D match, TRBD1 (5 bases). This receptor was obtained from a man under 40 in good health. Material: naive CD8+ T cells sorted from blood. CDR3 coding DNA: TGTGCCAGCAGCGAAATTGGGGCCGGCTACGAGCAGTACTTC. This codes for CASSEIGAGYEQYF.